The present TCR beta chain was sequenced within a study of control samples from healthy donors and cancer patients. The protocol was immunoSEQ multiplex PCR, while the TCRdb copy is restricted to in-frame clones and leaves out a portion. The data show 30,000 to 35,000 clones, with around 83% seen just once and less than 2% held by the top ten. The germline V gene encodes CDR1 LNHDA and CDR2 SQIVND (reference sequence). The CDR3 runs to 14 residues. Losses at the gene ends were 4 bases for V and 4 bases for J; bases not matched to a gene: 5. Sequenced material: PBMCs. The sequence came from a woman aged 40 to 50 with lung cancer. J is TRBJ2-5 and V is TRBV19; 8 positions match TRBD1. Here the CDR3 DNA reads TGTGCCAGTAGTAGGGCAGGGGGCGTAGAGACCCAGTACTTC. It is translated as CASSRAGGVETQYF.